These 22 T cell receptor beta chains came from one sample sequenced in a study of high-grade serous ovarian cancer treatment subgroups. Tumor samples were obtained before definitive surgery or chemotherapy. Repertoires were generated with immunoSEQ multiplex PCR, while TCRdb's copy carries only in-frame clones and drops some. This table has 30,000 or so clones, around 80% appearing once. Material: tumor tissue. These receptors were collected from a human donor with high-grade serous ovarian cancer.

This clone has only a few counts. CDR3 loop: CASGDQPQHF. As DNA, the CDR3 is TGTGCCAGCGGGGATCAGCCCCAGCATTTT. The gene calls are TRBV2 and TRBJ1-5; D is unresolved. Germline loops: CDR1 SNHLY, CDR2 FYNNEI. The ends were cut back, 8 bases at V and 5 bases at J, with 4 bases in the middle. The CDR3 loop spans 10 amino acids.

The V and J genes are TRBV28 and TRBJ1-2; D possibly corresponds to TRBD1 (5 bases). Germline values: CDR1 MDHEN, CDR2 SYDVKM. Trimming removed 3 bases at V and 4 bases at J, with 15 bases between. This CDR3 is 15 amino acids long. The CDR3 sequence is CASSFLGGAIYGYTF. The CDR3 DNA sequence: TGTGCCAGCAGTTTCTTAGGAGGGGCTATCTATGGCTACACCTTC.

The V call is TRBV28, the J call TRBJ1-2, with D tentatively TRBD1 (5 bases). Per germline, CDR1 MDHEN and CDR2 SYDVKM. Trimming took off 6 bases at V and 3 bases at J, with 8 bases between the two ends. The CDR3 has 12 residues. The CDR3 coding sequence is TGTGCCAGCAGCATGACAGACTATGGCTACACCTTC. Its translation: CASSMTDYGYTF.

The rearrangement joins TRBV30 to TRBJ2-7; D remains ambiguous. Looked up from germline, CDR1 is GTSNPN and CDR2 is SVGIG (reference sequence). V lost 2 bases, J lost 3 bases, and 11 bases lay in between. The CDR3 spans 13 residues. CDR3 DNA sequence: TGTGCCTGGAGTAAGTTCTCCCTCTACGAGCAGTACTTC. Translating gives CAWSKFSLYEQYF.

The V and J genes are TRBV19 and TRBJ2-1; 8 nucleotides line up with TRBD1. With V trimmed by 6 bases and J by 8 bases, 12 bases remained unmatched. Germline V gene lookup returns CDR1 LNHDA and CDR2 SQIVND (reference sequence). The CDR3 is 15 residues long. The CDR3 DNA sequence: TGTGCCAGTAGGCAGGGGGCAAGTCTGGGCTATGAGCAGTTCTTC. It specifies CASRQGASLGYEQFF.

V usage is TRBV7-3 and J usage is TRBJ2-1, with 11 bases aligning to TRBD2. The CDR3 extends over 19 amino acids. Trimming at V came to 4 bases and at J to 0 bases, leaving 11 bases not matched to a gene. Germline lookup yields CDR1 SGHTA and CDR2 FQGTGA. CDR3 bases: TGTGCCAGCAGCTCACTAGCGGGAGATTTGACGGGCTCCTACAATGAGCAGTTCTTC. Translation: CASSSLAGDLTGSYNEQFF.

This clone came up once. The chain links TRBV10-3 to TRBJ2-5, with 7 bases matching TRBD2. The CDR3 is made up of 15 amino acids. J gave up 1 base and V 8 bases, and 10 bases lay outside the gene matches. Germline-derived CDR1 and CDR2 are ENHRY and SYGVKD. The CDR3 region is CAILAKSGTQETQYF. The CDR3 nucleotides read TGTGCCATCCTCGCTAAGAGCGGGACCCAAGAGACCCAGTACTTC.

The chain couples TRBV6-5 to TRBJ1-6; 7 bases are shared with TRBD1. The CDR3 runs 13 residues. Germline loops: CDR1 MNHEY, CDR2 SVGAGI. The V gene end was trimmed by 6 bases and the J gene end by 7 bases; junction bases not matched to a gene: 3. CDR3 sequence (DNA): TGTGCCAGCAGGCGGGACAGAAATTCACCCCTCCACTTT. This sequence encodes CASRRDRNSPLHF.

The V call is TRBV6-1, the J call TRBJ2-7; perhaps TRBD1 as D (5 bases). Per germline, CDR1 MNHNS and CDR2 SASEGT. The V end lost 6 bases, the J end lost 6 bases, and 12 bases lay between the germline ends. The CDR3 has 12 residues. The CDR3 is CASRGREGEQYF. The CDR3 DNA reads TGTGCCAGCAGGGGCAGGGAAGGCGAGCAGTACTTC.

The chain is built from TRBV27 and TRBJ1-1; D is uncertain. The CDR3 runs 13 residues. Germline V gene data show CDR1 as MNHEY and CDR2 as SMNVEV (reference sequence). V lost 1 base to trimming and J lost 1 base, with 4 bases between them. The CDR3, as DNA: TGTGCCAGCAGTTTATGGGCGAACACTGAAGCTTTCTTT. Translating it yields CASSLWANTEAFF.

Of note for this clone: At one boundary the junction diverges from the germline segment, which might be a read error. The chain has TRBV7-7 and TRBJ2-2; D perhaps matches TRBD2 (6 bases). CDR3 length: 16 residues. CDR1 and CDR2 from the germline V gene are SSHAT and FNYEAQ (reference sequence). The chain's CDR3 is CASSFSPGLPTGELFF. CDR3 sequence (DNA): TGTGCTAGCAGCTTTAGTCCGGGACTCCCCACCGGGGAGCTGTTTTTT.

The chain combines TRBV28 with TRBJ1-4, with no clear D. The CDR3 loop spans 14 amino acids. Looked up from germline, CDR1 is MDHEN and CDR2 is SYDVKM. V lost 6 bases, J lost 5 bases, and 13 bases lay in between. CDR3 protein: CASSQTWFNEKLFF. The CDR3 bases are TGTGCCAGCAGCCAGACTTGGTTCAATGAAAAACTGTTTTTT.

The genes are TRBV5-1 and TRBJ2-1, with 12 bases fitting TRBD2. The CDR3 sequence is 15 residues long. V gave up 0 bases and J gave up 8 bases; unmatched junction bases: 3. Germline V gene sequence: CDR1 SGHRS, CDR2 YFSETQ. Here the CDR3 reads CASSLGGLAGDEQFF. The CDR3 DNA is TGCGCCAGCAGCTTGGGGGGACTAGCGGGTGATGAGCAGTTCTTC.

The rearrangement links TRBV5-1 to TRBJ2-3; D is unclear. V was clipped by 0 bases and J by 2 bases, with 13 bases between them. The CDR3 loop spans 16 amino acids. CDR1 and CDR2 from the germline V gene are SGHRS and YFSETQ. Here the CDR3 DNA reads TGCGCCAGCAGCTTGGCCGGCGGCGGTAACACAGATACGCAGTATTTT. Protein product: CASSLAGGGNTDTQYF.

V is TRBV7-2 and J is TRBJ1-6; no reliable D call. This CDR3 contains 14 residues. The V and J ends lost 1 base and 4 bases respectively, with 5 bases between them. Germline CDR1 is SGHTA and CDR2 is FQGNSA. CDR3 sequence: CASSLDGYNSPLHF. In nucleotides, the CDR3 is TGTGCCAGCAGCTTAGATGGGTATAATTCACCCCTCCACTTT.

The chain joins TRBV7-2 to TRBJ2-7; 7 bases map to TRBD2. Looked up from germline, CDR1 is SGHTA and CDR2 is FQGNSA. The CDR3 loop spans 14 amino acids. The junction had 8 bases not matched to a gene; V was cut back by 5 bases and J by 4 bases. CDR3 protein: CASSRLAGGYEQYF. DNA for the CDR3: TGTGCCAGCAGCCGACTAGCCGGAGGTTACGAGCAGTACTTC.

This chain uses TRBV11-2 with TRBJ2-1; no clear D. CDR1 is SGHAT and CDR2 is FQNNGV in the germline V gene. Trimming removed 2 bases from V and 10 bases from J, with 9 bases in between. The CDR3 extends over 12 amino acids. CDR3 residues: CASSLYLGEQFF. The CDR3, as DNA: TGTGCCAGCAGCTTATATTTGGGGGAGCAGTTCTTC.

This chain uses TRBV29-1 with TRBJ1-2; D perhaps matches TRBD1 (5 bases). CDR1 and CDR2 (germline): SQVTM, ANQGSEA. This CDR3 is built from 12 residues. The V gene lost 3 bases and the J gene lost 8 bases, with 13 bases spanning the gap. CDR3 bases: TGCAGCGTTGAGAGACAGCCTGGGGGCTACACCTTC. It specifies CSVERQPGGYTF.

V gene TRBV11-2 combines with J gene TRBJ2-3; D unresolved. From germline, CDR1 is SGHAT and CDR2 FQNNGV. V was shortened by 5 bases and J by 5 bases, with 20 bases between the two germline ends. The CDR3 loop spans 16 amino acids. The CDR3 DNA reads as TGTGCCAGCAGCCCGCGACTGGCGGCCGCAGGAGATACGCAGTATTTT. Protein product: CASSPRLAAAGDTQYF. Drawing the rest from reference TRBV11-2 and TRBJ2-3, the complete variable domain is EAGVAQSPRYKIIEKRQSVAFWCNPISGHATLYWYQQILGQGPKLLIQFQNNGVVDDSQLPKDRFSAERLKGVDSTLKIQPAKLEDSAVYLCASSPRLAAAGDTQYFGPGTRLTVL.

This clone was seen a single time. V usage is TRBV6-1 and J usage is TRBJ2-7; 7 bases map to TRBD2. V lost 6 bases, J lost 3 bases, and 11 bases stayed unmatched. This CDR3 is built from 15 residues. The germline CDR1 and CDR2 sequences are MNHNS and SASEGT. The CDR3 reads CASRSRTREDYEQYF. The CDR3 nucleotides read TGTGCCAGCAGGAGCCGGACTAGGGAAGACTACGAGCAGTACTTC.

This sequence joins TRBV6-1 and TRBJ2-3; 8 nucleotides align to TRBD2. Germline V gene data show CDR1 as MNHNS and CDR2 as SASEGT. V shed 8 bases and J 2 bases; nucleotides not matched to a gene: 6. This CDR3 has 14 amino acids. CDR3 DNA sequence: TGTGCCAGCCGGGCGGGAGGAGACACAGATACGCAGTATTTT. The encoded protein is CASRAGGDTDTQYF.

V and J are TRBV19 and TRBJ2-3, with D uncertain. The V gene lost 3 bases and the J gene lost 2 bases, with 9 bases spanning the gap. Germline CDR1 LNHDA, CDR2 SQIVND (reference sequence). The CDR3 has 14 amino acids. CDR3 residues: CASSIGPYTDTQYF. As DNA, the CDR3 is TGTGCCAGTAGTATCGGGCCGTACACAGATACGCAGTATTTT.